This record looks at one T cell receptor (beta chain) sequence and its context. Possible read error: a much larger clone is one base away. The data were taken from a study of T-cell reconstitution after alpha-beta-depleted transplantation in children. The authors prepared the TCRbeta library with unique molecular identifiers. Using its own MiXCR run on the PCR reads, TCRdb lists one record per CDR3 protein. The table records about 260,000 distinct CDR3 sequences, around 10% of them present only once. Germline trimming cut 0 bases from V and 9 bases from J; bases unmatched to any gene: 7. This CDR3 has 15 residues.

The starting material was peripheral blood, obtained 180 days after TCRalphabeta/CD19-depleted stem cell transplant. The chain couples TRBV12-3 or TRBV12-4 to TRBJ2-1; 8 nucleotides agree with TRBD2. The TCR sequence derives from a male patient under 10 years old who had a stem cell transplant for chronic granulomatous disease, so the T cells may come from the graft donor. Written as DNA, the CDR3 is TGTGCCAGCAGTTTAGCGCAGATAGCGGGGAGTGAGCAGTTCTTC. It codes for CASSLAQIAGSEQFF.